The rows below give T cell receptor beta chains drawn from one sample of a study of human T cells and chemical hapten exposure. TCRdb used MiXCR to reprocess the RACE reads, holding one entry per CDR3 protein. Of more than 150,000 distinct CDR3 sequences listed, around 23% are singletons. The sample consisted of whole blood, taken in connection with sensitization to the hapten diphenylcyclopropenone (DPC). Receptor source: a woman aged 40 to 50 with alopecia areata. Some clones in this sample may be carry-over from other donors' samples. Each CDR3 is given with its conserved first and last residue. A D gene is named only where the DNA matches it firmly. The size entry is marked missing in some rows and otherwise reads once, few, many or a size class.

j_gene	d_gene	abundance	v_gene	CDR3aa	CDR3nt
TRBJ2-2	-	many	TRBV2	CASRAPGELFF	TGTGCCAGCCGCGCCCCCGGGGAGCTGTTTTTT
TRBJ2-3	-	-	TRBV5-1	CASSATGVGTDTQYF	TGCGCCAGCAGCGCTACGGGAGTCGGCACAGATACGCAGTATTTT
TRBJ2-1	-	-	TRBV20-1	CSAEGQFEGEQFF	TGCAGTGCCGAAGGCCAGTTTGAGGGTGAGCAGTTCTTC
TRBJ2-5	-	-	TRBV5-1	CASSLGRSQGTETQYF	TGCGCCAGCAGCTTGGGGCGAAGCCAGGGGACGGAGACCCAGTACTTC
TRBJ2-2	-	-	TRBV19	CVSWRGRTGELFF	TGTGTCAGTTGGAGGGGTCGAACCGGGGAGCTGTTTTTT
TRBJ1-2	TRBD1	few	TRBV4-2	CASSLTGGGGYTF	TGTGCCAGCAGCCTTACAGGGGGCGGGGGCTACACCTTC
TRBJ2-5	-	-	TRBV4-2	CASSPRLGQETQYF	TGTGCCAGCAGCCCCCGACTAGGTCAAGAGACCCAGTACTTC
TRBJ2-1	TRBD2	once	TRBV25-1	CASSLMYGRGSGEQFF	TGTGCCAGCAGTTTGATGTACGGGAGGGGAAGTGGTGAGCAGTTCTTC
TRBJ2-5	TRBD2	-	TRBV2	CASKASGAQETQYF	TGTGCCAGCAAGGCTAGCGGAGCCCAAGAGACCCAGTACTTC
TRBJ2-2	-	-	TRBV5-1	CASDKGTGTGELFF	TGCGCCAGCGACAAGGGGACCGGGACCGGGGAGCTGTTTTTT
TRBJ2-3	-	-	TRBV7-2	CASSPRPNTDTQYF	TGTGCCAGCAGCCCACGTCCAAACACAGATACGCAGTATTTT
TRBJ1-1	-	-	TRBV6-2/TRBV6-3	CASRWGGSSTEAFF	TGTGCCAGCCGTTGGGGCGGTTCGAGCACTGAAGCTTTCTTT
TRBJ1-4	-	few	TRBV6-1	CATNRDYNEKLFF	TGTGCCACTAATCGGGATTATAATGAAAAACTGTTTTTT
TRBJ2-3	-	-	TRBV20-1	CSARKQGLPDTQYF	TGCAGTGCCCGAAAGCAGGGATTACCAGATACGCAGTATTTT
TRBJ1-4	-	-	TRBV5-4	CASSSSGPATNEKLFF	TGTGCCAGCAGCAGTTCGGGTCCGGCGACTAATGAAAAACTGTTTTTT
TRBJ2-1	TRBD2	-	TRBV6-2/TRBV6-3	CASSYSGAGGYNEQFF	TGTGCCAGCAGTTATAGCGGAGCGGGAGGGTACAATGAGCAGTTCTTC
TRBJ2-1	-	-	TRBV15	CATSRGHVSQYNEQFF	TGTGCCACCAGCAGGGGGCATGTTTCTCAATACAATGAGCAGTTCTTC
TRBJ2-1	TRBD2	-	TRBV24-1	CATSDPNSGRQDNEQFF	TGTGCCACCAGTGATCCCAATAGCGGGAGACAGGACAATGAGCAGTTCTTC
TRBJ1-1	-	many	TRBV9	CASSVTGTTNTEAFF	TGTGCCAGCAGTGTGACCGGGACTACGAACACTGAAGCTTTCTTT
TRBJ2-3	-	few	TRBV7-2	CASSLQGGGLTDTQYF	TGTGCCAGCAGCTTACAGGGAGGGGGCTTGACAGATACGCAGTATTTT
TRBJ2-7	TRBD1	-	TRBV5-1	CASSLVTGGTYEQYF	TGCGCCAGCAGCTTGGTAACAGGGGGGACCTACGAGCAGTACTTC
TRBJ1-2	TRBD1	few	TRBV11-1	CASSSQGAYGYTF	TGTGCCAGCAGCTCGCAGGGGGCCTATGGCTACACCTTC
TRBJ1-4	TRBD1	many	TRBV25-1	CASSDPRDSGEKLFF	TGTGCCAGCAGTGACCCCCGGGACAGTGGCGAAAAACTGTTTTTT
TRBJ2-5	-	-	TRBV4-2	CASSPGLLETQYF	TGTGCCAGCAGCCCGGGACTCCTGGAGACCCAGTACTTC
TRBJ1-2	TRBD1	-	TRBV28	CASSLFGTGQSYTF	TGTGCCAGCAGTTTATTCGGGACAGGGCAGAGCTACACCTTC
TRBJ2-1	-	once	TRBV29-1	CSVVAGYNEQFF	TGCAGCGTTGTTGCGGGTTACAATGAGCAGTTCTTC
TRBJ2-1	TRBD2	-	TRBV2	CASSETSPYNEQFF	TGTGCCAGCAGTGAGACTAGCCCCTACAATGAGCAGTTCTTC
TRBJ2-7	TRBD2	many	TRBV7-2	CASSLRAAGASEQYF	TGTGCCAGCAGCTTAAGGGCAGCGGGAGCGTCTGAGCAGTACTTC
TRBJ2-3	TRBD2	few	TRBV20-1	CSARFGRADTQYF	TGCAGTGCTCGCTTCGGGAGGGCAGATACGCAGTATTTT
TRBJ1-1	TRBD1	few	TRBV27	CASSGTGTGVTEAFF	TGTGCCAGCAGTGGTACCGGGACAGGTGTGACTGAAGCTTTCTTT
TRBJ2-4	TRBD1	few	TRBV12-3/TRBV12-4	CASSYRQGKNIQYF	TGTGCCAGCAGTTACCGACAGGGAAAAAACATTCAGTACTTC
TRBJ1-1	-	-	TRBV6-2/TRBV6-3	CASSYSMGFIKAFF	TGTGCCAGCAGTTACTCGATGGGATTTATTAAAGCTTTCTTT
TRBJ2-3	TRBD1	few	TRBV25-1	CASSDRQGQDTQYF	TGTGCCAGCAGTGATCGACAGGGCCAAGATACGCAGTATTTT
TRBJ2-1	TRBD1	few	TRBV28	CASSTSLTGGPHYNEQFF	TGTGCCAGCAGTACATCCCTAACAGGGGGCCCCCACTACAATGAGCAGTTCTTC
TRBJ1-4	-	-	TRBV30	CAWSAPGHQDEKLFF	TGTGCCTGGAGTGCCCCCGGGCATCAGGATGAAAAACTGTTTTTT
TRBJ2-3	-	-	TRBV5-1	CASSTGGQGAWGRPSSTDTQYF	TGCGCCAGCAGCACGGGAGGACAGGGCGCGTGGGGGAGGCCCTCTAGCACAGATACGCAGTATTTT
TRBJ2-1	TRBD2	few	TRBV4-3	CASSQLSGGSSYNEQFF	TGCGCCAGCAGCCAATTGAGCGGGGGGAGCTCCTACAATGAGCAGTTCTTC
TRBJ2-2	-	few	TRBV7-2	CASSLVSGSVGELFF	TGTGCCAGCAGCTTAGTCAGTGGGAGTGTTGGGGAGCTGTTTTTT
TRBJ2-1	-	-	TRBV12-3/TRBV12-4	CASSRRPPYNEQFF	TGTGCCAGCAGCCGGAGGCCTCCCTACAATGAGCAGTTCTTC
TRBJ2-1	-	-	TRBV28	CASSVNNEQFF	TGTGCCAGCAGCGTTAACAATGAGCAGTTCTTC
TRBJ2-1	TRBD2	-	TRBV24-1	CATSAGRNEQFF	TGTGCCACCAGTGCCGGGAGGAATGAGCAGTTCTTC
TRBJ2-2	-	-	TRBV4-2	CASSQEAGTGELFF	TGTGCCAGCAGCCAAGAGGCGGGCACCGGGGAGCTGTTTTTT
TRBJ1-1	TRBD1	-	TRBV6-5	CASSLDRGHTEAFF	TGTGCCAGCAGTTTGGACAGGGGACACACTGAAGCTTTCTTT
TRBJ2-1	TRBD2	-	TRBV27	CASSHRPGLAINEQFF	TGTGCCAGCAGTCACAGACCCGGACTAGCAATTAATGAGCAGTTCTTC
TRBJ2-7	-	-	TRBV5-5	CASSLMSGLAREQYF	TGTGCCAGCAGCCTAATGTCTGGTCTAGCGAGGGAGCAGTACTTC
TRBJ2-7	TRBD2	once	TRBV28	CASRGTSGTDEQYF	TGTGCCAGCAGGGGGACTAGCGGGACAGACGAGCAGTACTTC
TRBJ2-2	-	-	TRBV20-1	CSASDSNTGELFF	TGCAGTGCTAGCGACAGTAACACCGGGGAGCTGTTTTTT
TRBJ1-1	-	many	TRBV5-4	CASSDQSSEAFF	TGTGCCAGCAGCGACCAGAGTTCTGAAGCTTTCTTT
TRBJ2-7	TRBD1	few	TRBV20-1	CSAREVGRGPISYEQYF	TGCAGTGCTAGAGAGGTGGGCAGGGGGCCCATCTCCTACGAGCAGTACTTC
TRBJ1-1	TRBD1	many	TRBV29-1	CSVGGQMNTEAFF	TGCAGCGTTGGGGGACAGATGAACACTGAAGCTTTCTTT
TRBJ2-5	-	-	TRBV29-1	CSVEITGWRETQYF	TGCAGCGTTGAAATCACAGGGTGGAGAGAGACCCAGTACTTC
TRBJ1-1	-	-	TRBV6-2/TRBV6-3	CASCYLARRSDTEAFF	TGTGCCAGCTGTTACTTGGCCAGGCGAAGCGATACTGAAGCTTTCTTT
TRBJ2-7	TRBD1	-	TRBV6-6	CASSYSGQGTHEQYF	TGTGCCAGCAGTTACTCGGGACAGGGGACCCACGAGCAGTACTTC
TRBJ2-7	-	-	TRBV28	CASSSPQAGSYEQYF	TGTGCCAGCAGTTCACCTCAGGCAGGGTCCTACGAGCAGTACTTC
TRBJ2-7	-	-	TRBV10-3	CAIRDVVRGAAYEQYF	TGTGCCATCAGGGACGTGGTACGGGGGGCAGCCTACGAGCAGTACTTC
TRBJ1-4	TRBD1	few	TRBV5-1	CASSPQGGSEKLFF	TGCGCCAGCAGCCCTCAGGGGGGGAGTGAAAAACTGTTTTTT
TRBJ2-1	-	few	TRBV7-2	CASSWSYNEQFF	TGTGCCAGCAGCTGGTCCTACAATGAGCAGTTCTTC
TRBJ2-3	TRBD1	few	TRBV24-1	CATSDYGQGRADTQYF	TGTGCCACCAGTGACTACGGACAGGGGAGGGCAGATACGCAGTATTTT
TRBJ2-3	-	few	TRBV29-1	CSVVIAADTQYF	TGCAGCGTTGTTATAGCTGCAGATACGCAGTATTTT
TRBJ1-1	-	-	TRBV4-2	CASSQVSGSGVEAFF	TGTGCCAGCAGCCAAGTATCAGGCTCGGGGGTTGAAGCTTTCTTT